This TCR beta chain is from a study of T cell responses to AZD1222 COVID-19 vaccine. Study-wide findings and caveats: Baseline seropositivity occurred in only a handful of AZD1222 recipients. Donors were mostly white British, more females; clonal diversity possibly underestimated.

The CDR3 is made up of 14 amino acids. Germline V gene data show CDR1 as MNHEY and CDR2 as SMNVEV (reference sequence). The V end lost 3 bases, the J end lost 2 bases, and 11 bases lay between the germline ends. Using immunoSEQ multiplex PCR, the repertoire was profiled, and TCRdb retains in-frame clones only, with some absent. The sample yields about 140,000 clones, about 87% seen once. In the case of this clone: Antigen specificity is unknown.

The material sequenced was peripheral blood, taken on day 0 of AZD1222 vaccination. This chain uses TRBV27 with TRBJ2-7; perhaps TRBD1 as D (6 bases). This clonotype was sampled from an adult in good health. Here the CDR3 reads CASSFQGMAYEQYF. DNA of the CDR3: TGTGCCAGCAGTTTCCAGGGGATGGCCTACGAGCAGTACTTC.